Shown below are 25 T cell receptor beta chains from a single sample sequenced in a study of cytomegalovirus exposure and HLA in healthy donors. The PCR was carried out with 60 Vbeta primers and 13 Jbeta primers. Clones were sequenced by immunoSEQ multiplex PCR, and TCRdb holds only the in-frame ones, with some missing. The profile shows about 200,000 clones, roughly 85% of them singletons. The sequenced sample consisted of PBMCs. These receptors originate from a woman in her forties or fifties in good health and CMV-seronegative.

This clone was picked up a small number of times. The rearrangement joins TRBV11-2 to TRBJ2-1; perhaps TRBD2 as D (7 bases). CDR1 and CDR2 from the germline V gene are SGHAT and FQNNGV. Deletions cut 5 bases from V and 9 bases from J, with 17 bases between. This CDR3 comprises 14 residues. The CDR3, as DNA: TGTGCCAGCAGCGGTCTGGGGGAGGGGGGTGAGCAGTTCTTC. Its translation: CASSGLGEGGEQFF.

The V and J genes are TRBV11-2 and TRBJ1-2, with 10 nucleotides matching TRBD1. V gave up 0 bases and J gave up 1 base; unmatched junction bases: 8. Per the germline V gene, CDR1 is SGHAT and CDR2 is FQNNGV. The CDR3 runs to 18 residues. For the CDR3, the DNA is TGTGCCAGCAGCTTAGATCTCGACAGGGGGCATTATAACTATGGCTACACCTTC. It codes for CASSLDLDRGHYNYGYTF.

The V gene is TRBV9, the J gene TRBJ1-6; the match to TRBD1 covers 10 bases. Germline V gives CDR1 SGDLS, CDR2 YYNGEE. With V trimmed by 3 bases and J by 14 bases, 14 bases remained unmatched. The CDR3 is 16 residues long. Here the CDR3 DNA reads TGTGCCAGCAGCGGACAGGGGGCGATTGAAATCGGGTCCCTCCACTTT. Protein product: CASSGQGAIEIGSLHF.

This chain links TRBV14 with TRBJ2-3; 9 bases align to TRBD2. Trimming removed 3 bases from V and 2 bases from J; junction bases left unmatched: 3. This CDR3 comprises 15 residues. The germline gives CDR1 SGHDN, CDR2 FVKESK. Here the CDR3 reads CASSQTSGSTDTQYF. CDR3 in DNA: TGTGCCAGCAGCCAGACTAGCGGATCCACAGATACGCAGTATTTT.

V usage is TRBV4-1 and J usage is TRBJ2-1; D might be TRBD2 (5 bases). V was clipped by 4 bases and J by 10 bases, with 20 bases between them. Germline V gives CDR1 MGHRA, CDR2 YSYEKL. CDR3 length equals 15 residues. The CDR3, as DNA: TGCGCCAGCAGCCTCCGAAGTGCCACTGGGGAGGAGCAGTTCTTC. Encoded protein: CASSLRSATGEEQFF.

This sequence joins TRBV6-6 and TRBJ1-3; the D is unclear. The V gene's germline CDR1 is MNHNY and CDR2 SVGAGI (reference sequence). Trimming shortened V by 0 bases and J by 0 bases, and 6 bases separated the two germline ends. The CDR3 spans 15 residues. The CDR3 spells CASSYSDNSGNTIYF. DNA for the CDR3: TGTGCCAGCAGTTACTCCGACAACTCTGGAAACACCATATATTTT.

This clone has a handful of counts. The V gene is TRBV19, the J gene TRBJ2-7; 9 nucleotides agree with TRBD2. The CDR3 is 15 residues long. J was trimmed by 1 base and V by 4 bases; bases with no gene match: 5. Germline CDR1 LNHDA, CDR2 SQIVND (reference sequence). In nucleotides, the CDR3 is TGTGCCAGTAGTACCCCGGGACTAGCTTCCTACGAGCAGTACTTC. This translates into CASSTPGLASYEQYF.

CDR3 bases: TGTGCCAGCAGAATACAGGATAGCAATCAGCCCCAGCATTTT. Its protein product is CASRIQDSNQPQHF. The chain employs TRBV27 and TRBJ1-5; D perhaps matches TRBD1 (5 bases). Trimming removed 6 bases from V and 0 bases from J, with 9 bases in between. Germline lookup yields CDR1 MNHEY and CDR2 SMNVEV (reference sequence). This CDR3 comprises 14 residues.

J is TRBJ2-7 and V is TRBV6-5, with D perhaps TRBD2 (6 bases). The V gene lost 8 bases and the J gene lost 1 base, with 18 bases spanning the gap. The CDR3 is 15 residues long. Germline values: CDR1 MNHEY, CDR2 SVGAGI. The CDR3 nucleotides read TGTGCCAGCCATACCCTTCATCGGGGGTCCTACGAGCAGTACTTC. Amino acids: CASHTLHRGSYEQYF.

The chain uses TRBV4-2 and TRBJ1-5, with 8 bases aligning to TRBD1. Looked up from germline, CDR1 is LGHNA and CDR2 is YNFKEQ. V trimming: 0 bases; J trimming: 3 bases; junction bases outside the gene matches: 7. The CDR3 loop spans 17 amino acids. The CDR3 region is CASSQDLGQGLNQPQHF. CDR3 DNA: TGTGCCAGCAGCCAAGATCTAGGACAGGGTCTCAATCAGCCCCAGCATTTT.

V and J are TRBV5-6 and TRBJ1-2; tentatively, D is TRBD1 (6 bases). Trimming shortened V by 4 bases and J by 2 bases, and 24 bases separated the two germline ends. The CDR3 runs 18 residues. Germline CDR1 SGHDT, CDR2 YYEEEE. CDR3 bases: TGTGCCAGCAGCCCACAACACGAACCGACAGGACACAACTATGGCTACACCTTC. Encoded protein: CASSPQHEPTGHNYGYTF.

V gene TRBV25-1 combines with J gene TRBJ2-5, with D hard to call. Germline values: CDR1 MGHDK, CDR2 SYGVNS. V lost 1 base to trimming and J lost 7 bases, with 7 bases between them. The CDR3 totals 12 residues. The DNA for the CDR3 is TGTGCCAGCAGTGAATCAAGCGTGACCCAGTACTTC. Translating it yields CASSESSVTQYF.

CDR3 in DNA: TGCGCCAGCAGCCAAGATGGGGTAGCGGGAGCTTACGAGCAGTACTTC. Translation gives CASSQDGVAGAYEQYF. V and J are TRBV4-3 and TRBJ2-7; 9 bases agree with TRBD2. The junction had 7 bases not matched to a gene; V was cut back by 0 bases and J by 4 bases. CDR3 length: 16 residues. Germline V lookup: CDR1 LGHNA, CDR2 YSLEER.

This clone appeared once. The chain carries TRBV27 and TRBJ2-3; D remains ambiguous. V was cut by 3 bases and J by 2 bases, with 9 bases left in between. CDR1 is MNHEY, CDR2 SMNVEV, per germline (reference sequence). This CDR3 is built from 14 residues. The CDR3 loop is CASSFNSLTDTQYF. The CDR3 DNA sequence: TGTGCCAGCAGTTTTAACAGCCTCACAGATACGCAGTATTTT.

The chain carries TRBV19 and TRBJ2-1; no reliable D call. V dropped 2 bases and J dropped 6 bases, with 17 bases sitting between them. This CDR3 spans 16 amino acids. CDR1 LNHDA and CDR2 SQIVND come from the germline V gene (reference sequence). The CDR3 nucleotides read TGTGCCAGTAGTATACTCCCCTCGGGTCGCTTCAATGAGCAGTTCTTC. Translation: CASSILPSGRFNEQFF. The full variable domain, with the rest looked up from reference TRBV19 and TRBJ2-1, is DGGITQSPKYLFRKEGQNVTLSCEQNLNHDAMYWYRQDPGQGLRLIYYSQIVNDFQKGDIAEGYSVSREKKESFPLTVTSAQKNPTAFYLCASSILPSGRFNEQFFGPGTRLTVL.

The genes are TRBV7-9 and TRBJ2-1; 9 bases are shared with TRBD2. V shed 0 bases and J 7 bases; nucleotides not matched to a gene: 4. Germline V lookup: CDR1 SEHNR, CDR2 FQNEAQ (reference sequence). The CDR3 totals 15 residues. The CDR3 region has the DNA TGTGCCAGCAGCTTAGCTAGCGGGAGCGTAAATGAGCAGTTCTTC. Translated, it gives CASSLASGSVNEQFF.

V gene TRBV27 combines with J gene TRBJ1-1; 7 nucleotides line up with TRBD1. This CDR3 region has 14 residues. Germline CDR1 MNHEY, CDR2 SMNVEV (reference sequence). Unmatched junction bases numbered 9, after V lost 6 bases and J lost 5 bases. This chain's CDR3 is CASRLQGVGTEAFF. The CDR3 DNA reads TGTGCCAGCAGACTCCAGGGGGTTGGTACTGAAGCTTTCTTT.

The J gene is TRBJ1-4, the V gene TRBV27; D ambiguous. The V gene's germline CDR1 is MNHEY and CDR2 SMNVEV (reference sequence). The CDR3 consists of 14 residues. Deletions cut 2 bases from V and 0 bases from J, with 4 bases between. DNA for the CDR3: TGTGCCAGCAGTTTACAGGCAACTAATGAAAAACTGTTTTTT. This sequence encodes CASSLQATNEKLFF.

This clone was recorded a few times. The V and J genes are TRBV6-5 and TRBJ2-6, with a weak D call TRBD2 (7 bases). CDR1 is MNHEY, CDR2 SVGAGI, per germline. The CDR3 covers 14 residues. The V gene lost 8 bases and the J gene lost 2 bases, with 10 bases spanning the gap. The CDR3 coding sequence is TGTGCCAGCGGGGAGGGGGCTGGGGCCAACGTCCTGACTTTC. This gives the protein CASGEGAGANVLTF.

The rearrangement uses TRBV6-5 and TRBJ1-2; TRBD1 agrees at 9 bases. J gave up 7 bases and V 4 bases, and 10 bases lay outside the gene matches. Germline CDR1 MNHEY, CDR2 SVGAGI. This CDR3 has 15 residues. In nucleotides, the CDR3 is TGTGCCAGCAGTTCACCGGGACAGGGAGCGTTTGGCTACACCTTC. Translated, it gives CASSSPGQGAFGYTF.

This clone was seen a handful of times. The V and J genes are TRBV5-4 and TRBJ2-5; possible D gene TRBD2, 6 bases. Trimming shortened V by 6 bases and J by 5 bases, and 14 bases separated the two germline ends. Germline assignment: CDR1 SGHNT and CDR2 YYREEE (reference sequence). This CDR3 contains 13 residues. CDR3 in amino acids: CASTSGLRETQYF. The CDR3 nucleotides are TGTGCCAGCACCAGCGGGCTGCGGGAGACCCAGTACTTC.

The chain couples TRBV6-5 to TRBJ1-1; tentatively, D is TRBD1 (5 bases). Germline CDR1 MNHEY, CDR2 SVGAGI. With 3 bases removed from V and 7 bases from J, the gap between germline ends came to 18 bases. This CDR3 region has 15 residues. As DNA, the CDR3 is TGTGCCAGCAGTTATACCAGGGCAAGGGTGCGTGAAGCTTTCTTT. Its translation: CASSYTRARVREAFF.

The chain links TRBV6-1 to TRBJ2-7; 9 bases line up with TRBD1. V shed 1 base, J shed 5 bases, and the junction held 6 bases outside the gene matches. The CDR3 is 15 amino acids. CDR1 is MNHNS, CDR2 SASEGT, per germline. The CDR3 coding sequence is TGTGCCAGCAGTGAAGGGGGGACAGGGCGACACGAGCAGTACTTC. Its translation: CASSEGGTGRHEQYF.

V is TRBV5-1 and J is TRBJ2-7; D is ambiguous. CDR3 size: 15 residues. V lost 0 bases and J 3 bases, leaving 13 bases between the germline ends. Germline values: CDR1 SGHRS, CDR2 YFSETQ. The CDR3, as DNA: TGCGCCAGCAGCTTGGACTTAGCCGTTGGCTACGAGCAGTACTTC. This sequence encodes CASSLDLAVGYEQYF.

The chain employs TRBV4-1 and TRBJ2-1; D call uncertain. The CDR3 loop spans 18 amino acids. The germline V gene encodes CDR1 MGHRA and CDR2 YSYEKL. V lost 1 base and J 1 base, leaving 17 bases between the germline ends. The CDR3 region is CASSQGLGYRLSYNEQFF. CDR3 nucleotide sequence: TGCGCCAGCAGCCAAGGCCTCGGTTACCGACTTTCCTACAATGAGCAGTTCTTC.